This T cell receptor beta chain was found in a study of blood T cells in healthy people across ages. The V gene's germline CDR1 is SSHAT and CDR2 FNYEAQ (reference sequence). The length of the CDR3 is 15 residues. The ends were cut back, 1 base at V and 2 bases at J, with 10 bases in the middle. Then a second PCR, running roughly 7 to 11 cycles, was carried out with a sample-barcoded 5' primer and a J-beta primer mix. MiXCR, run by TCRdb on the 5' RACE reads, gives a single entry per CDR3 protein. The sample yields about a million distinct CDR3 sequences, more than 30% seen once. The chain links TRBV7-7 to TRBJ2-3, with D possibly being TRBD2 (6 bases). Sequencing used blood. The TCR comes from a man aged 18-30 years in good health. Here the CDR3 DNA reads TGTGCCAGCAGCTTAGGTCCTAGCGACACAGATACGCAGTATTTT. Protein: CASSLGPSDTDTQYF.